This TCR beta chain was recorded in a study of monozygotic twins with inflammatory bowel disease. Study-level results: IBD patients, compared with healthy twins, shared fewer clonotypes with others (especially with disease activity).

Researchers used template switching to add UMIs featuring a 6-nucleotide sample barcode. Using the 5' RACE reads, TCRdb records one entry per CDR3 protein without DNA. This table lists about 330,000 distinct CDR3 sequences. Germline values: CDR1 SGHRS, CDR2 YFSETQ. The CDR3 runs 14 residues. In the case of this clonotype: Its cognate antigen is unknown.

V gene TRBV5-1 combines with J gene TRBJ1-2; TCRdb lists TRBD1, though no DNA is available to test this call. Sample: blood. The source is a human donor with ulcerative colitis or Crohn's disease, or a healthy co-twin of an affected twin (not recorded which). The CDR3 reads CASRQTGGGYGYTF.